Below, one TCR beta chain is given with its context. The antigen remains undetermined. 60 Vbeta and 13 Jbeta primers were used in PCR. Sequenced by immunoSEQ multiplex PCR; TCRdb stores in-frame clones only, minus some. The sample yields about 190,000 clones, 81% seen once. This record belongs to a study of cytomegalovirus exposure and HLA in healthy donors. Broader study findings: A missense DCLRE1C variant was associated with V- and J-gene trimming of TCR beta chains in a later analysis, and an independent cohort replicated the association. Accurate HLA-A and HLA-B prediction from TCR beta sequences was reported for most subjects. HLA restriction was apparent for most CMV-associated TCR beta chains in a later analysis. The investigators catalogued 150 to 200 TCR beta chains as cytomegalovirus-associated.

Trimming took off 5 bases at V and 3 bases at J, with 13 bases between the two ends. There are 14 residues in the CDR3. Germline V lookup: CDR1 LNHNV, CDR2 YYDKDF (reference sequence). This sequence originates from a man aged 50 to 60 in good health and CMV-seronegative. This chain connects TRBV15 to TRBJ1-2; no definite D call. The sequenced material came from PBMCs. The chain's CDR3 is CATSPIPGDYGYTF. The DNA for the CDR3 is TGTGCCACCAGCCCCATCCCGGGAGACTATGGCTACACCTTC.